This T cell receptor (beta chain) was captured by sequencing in a study of T cell changes during pregnancy in multiple sclerosis. The protocol was immunoSEQ multiplex PCR, while the TCRdb copy is restricted to in-frame clones and leaves out a portion. The sample yields under 85,000 clones, 91% seen once. CDR1 is LGHNA, CDR2 YSLEER, per germline. The CDR3 extends over 16 amino acids. Between the trimmed V and J ends, which lost 2 bases and 0 bases, there was a span of 13 bases. This receptor was obtained from a female donor in good health, enrolled as a control in a pregnancy study. The chain is built from TRBV4-3 and TRBJ1-1; D is unresolved. This specimen consisted of peripheral blood, obtained in the third trimester of pregnancy. CDR3 sequence reads: CASSQLAGHMNTEAFF. The DNA of the CDR3 is TGCGCCAGCAGCCAACTGGCAGGCCACATGAACACTGAAGCTTTCTTT.